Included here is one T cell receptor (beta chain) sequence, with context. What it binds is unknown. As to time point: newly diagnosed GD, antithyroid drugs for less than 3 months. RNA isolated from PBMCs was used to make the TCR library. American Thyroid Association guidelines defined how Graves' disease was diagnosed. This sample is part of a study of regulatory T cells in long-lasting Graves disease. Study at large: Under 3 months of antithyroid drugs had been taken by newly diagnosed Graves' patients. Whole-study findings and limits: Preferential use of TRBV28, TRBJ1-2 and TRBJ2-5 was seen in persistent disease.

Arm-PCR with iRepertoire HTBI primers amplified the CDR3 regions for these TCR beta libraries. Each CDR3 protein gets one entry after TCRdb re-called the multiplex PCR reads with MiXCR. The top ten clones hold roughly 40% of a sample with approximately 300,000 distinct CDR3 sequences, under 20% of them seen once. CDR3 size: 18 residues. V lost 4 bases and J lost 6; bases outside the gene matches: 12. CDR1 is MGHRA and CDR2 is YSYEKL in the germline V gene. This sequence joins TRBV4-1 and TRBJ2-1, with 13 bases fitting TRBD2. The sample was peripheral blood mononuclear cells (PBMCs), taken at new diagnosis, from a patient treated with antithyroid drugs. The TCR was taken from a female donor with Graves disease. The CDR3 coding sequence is TGCGCCAGCAGCCTCCAGATAATCCGGACTAGCGGGAGCAATGAGCAGTTCTTC. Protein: CASSLQIIRTSGSNEQFF.